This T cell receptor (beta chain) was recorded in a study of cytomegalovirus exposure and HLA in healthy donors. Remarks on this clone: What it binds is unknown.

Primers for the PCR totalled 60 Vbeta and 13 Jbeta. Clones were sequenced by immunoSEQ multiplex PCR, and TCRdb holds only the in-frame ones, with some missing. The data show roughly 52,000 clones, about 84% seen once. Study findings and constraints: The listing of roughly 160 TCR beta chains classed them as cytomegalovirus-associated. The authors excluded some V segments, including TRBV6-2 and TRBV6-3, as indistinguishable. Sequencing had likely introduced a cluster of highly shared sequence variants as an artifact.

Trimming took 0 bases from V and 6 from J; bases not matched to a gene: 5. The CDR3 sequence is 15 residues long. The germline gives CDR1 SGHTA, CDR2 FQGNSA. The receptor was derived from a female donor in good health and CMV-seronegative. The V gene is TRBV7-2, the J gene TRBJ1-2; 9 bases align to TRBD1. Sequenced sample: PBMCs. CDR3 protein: CASSLALTGGNGYTF. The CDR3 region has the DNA TGTGCCAGCAGCTTAGCGCTAACAGGGGGCAATGGCTACACCTTC.